The rows below give T cell receptor beta chains drawn from one sample of a study of post-analysis software for immune sequencing data. Using its own MiXCR run on the PCR reads, TCRdb lists one record per CDR3 protein. The data contain about 770,000 distinct CDR3 sequences, approximately 44% of them seen just once; the ten biggest clones take up just under 5%. The material sequenced was blood. These receptor sequences come from a girl aged 10 to 17 with multiple sclerosis. The CDR3 runs from the conserved cysteine through the conserved F or W. D genes are given only for firm matches. Expanded clones are given a class, and other clones once, few, many or no size at all.

>TRBJ1-6|TRBV5-1|TRBD1|NA
CASSFGTENYNSPLHF
TGCGCCAGCAGCTTCGGGACAGAGAACTATAATTCACCCCTCCACTTT
>TRBJ2-7|TRBV7-2|NA|NA
CASSFPGFQEVEQYF
TGTGCCAGCAGCTTTCCTGGGTTCCAGGAAGTTGAGCAGTACTTC
>TRBJ2-7|TRBV29-1|NA|NA
CSVESRARAEQYF
TGCAGCGTTGAAAGTAGGGCCAGGGCCGAGCAGTACTTC
>TRBJ1-2|TRBV6-6|NA|few
CASSYAEGYGYTF
TGTGCTAGCAGTTACGCGGAGGGCTATGGCTACACCTTC
>TRBJ2-1|TRBV7-3|NA|NA
CASSPQGLVTNEQFF
TGTGCCAGCAGCCCTCAAGGGCTAGTGACGAATGAGCAGTTCTTC
>TRBJ2-1|TRBV20-1|NA|NA
CSAIGGSSYNEQFF
TGCAGTGCTATAGGTGGGAGCTCCTACAATGAGCAGTTCTTC
>TRBJ2-7|TRBV6-2/TRBV6-3|TRBD1|NA
CASSYTRQGSGEQYF
TGTGCCAGCAGTTACACCCGACAGGGGTCGGGCGAACAGTACTTC
>TRBJ2-3|TRBV12-3/TRBV12-4|NA|few
CASTHSISDSTDTQYF
TGTGCCAGCACCCACTCAATTTCGGATAGCACAGATACGCAGTATTTT
>TRBJ2-1|TRBV24-1|TRBD1|once
CATSVSDRGLVNEQFF
TGTGCCACCAGTGTCTCGGACAGGGGGCTTGTCAATGAGCAGTTCTTC
>TRBJ2-5|TRBV11-2|NA|NA
CASSQRRGPQETQYF
TGTGCCAGCAGCCAAAGGCGGGGGCCCCAAGAGACCCAGTACTTC
>TRBJ2-1|TRBV5-8|TRBD2|few
CASSSSLAGLHNEQFF
TGTGCCAGCAGCTCGAGCCTAGCGGGACTCCACAATGAGCAGTTCTTC